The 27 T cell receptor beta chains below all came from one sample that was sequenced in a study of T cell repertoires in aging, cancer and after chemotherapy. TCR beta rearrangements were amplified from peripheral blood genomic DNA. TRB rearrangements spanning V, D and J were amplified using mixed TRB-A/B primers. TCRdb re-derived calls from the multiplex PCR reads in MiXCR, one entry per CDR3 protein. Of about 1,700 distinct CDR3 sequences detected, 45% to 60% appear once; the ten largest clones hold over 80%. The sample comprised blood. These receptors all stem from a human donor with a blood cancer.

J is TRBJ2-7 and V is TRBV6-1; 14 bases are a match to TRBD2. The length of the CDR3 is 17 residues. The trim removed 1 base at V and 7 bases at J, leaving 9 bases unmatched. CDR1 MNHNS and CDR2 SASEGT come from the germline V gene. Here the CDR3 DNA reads TGTGCCAGCAGTGAAGTTGTGGGACTAGCGGGAGTTGGGGAGCAGTACTTC. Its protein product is CASSEVVGLAGVGEQYF.

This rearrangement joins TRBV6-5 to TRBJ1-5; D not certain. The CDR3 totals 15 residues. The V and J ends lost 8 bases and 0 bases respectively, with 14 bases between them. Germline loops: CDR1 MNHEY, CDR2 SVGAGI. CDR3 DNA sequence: TGTGCCAGCCGAAGGACTGGGTATAGCAATCAGCCCCAGCATTTT. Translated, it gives CASRRTGYSNQPQHF.

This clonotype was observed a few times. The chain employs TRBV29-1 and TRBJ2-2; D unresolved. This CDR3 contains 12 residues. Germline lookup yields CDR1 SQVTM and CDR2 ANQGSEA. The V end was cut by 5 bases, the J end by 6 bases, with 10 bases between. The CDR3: CSVQPDAGELFF. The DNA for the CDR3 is TGCAGCGTTCAACCAGATGCCGGGGAGCTGTTTTTT.

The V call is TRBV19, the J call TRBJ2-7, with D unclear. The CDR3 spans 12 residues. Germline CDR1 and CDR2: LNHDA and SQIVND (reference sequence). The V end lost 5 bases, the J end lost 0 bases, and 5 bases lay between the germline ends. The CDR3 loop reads CASSSSSYEQYF. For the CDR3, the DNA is TGTGCCAGTAGTTCCAGCTCCTACGAGCAGTACTTC.

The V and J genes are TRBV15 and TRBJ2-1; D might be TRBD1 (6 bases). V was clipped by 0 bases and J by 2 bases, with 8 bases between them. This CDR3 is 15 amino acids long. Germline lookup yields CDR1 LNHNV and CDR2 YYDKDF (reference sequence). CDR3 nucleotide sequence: TGTGCCACCAGCAGAGAGAGGACAGCCTACAATGAGCAGTTCTTC. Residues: CATSRERTAYNEQFF.

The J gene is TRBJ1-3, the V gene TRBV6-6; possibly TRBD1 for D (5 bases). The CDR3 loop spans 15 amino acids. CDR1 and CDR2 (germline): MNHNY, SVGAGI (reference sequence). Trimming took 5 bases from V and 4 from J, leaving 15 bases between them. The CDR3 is CASSHPGTPGNTIYF. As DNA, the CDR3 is TGTGCCAGCAGTCATCCCGGGACGCCGGGAAACACCATATATTTT.

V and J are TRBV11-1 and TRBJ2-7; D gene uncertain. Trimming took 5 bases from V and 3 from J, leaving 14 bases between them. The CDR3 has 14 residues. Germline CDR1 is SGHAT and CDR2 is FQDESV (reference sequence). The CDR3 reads CASSPGLGNYEQYF. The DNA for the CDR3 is TGTGCCAGCAGCCCCGGATTGGGGAACTACGAGCAGTACTTC.

DNA of the CDR3: TGTGCCAGCCAATTGGGAGTGAACACCGGGGAGCTGTTTTTT. Amino acids: CASQLGVNTGELFF. The gene calls are TRBV6-5 and TRBJ2-2; TRBD2 is a possible D gene (5 bases). CDR3 length equals 14 residues. Germline V gene data show CDR1 as MNHEY and CDR2 as SVGAGI. V was shortened by 8 bases and J by 1 base, with 11 bases between the two germline ends.

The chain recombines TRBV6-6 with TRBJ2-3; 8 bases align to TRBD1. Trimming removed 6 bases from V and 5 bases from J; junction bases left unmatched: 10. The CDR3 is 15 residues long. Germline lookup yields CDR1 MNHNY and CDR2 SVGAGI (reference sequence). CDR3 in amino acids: CASRLQGAPKDTQYF. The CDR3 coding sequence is TGTGCCAGCAGACTTCAGGGGGCCCCTAAAGATACGCAGTATTTT.

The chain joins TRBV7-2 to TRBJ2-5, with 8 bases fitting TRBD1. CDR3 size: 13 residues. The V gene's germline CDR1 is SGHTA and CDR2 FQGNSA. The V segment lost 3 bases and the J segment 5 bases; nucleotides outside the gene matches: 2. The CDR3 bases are TGTGCCAGCAGCTTTACAGGGGGGGAGACCCAGTACTTC. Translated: CASSFTGGETQYF.

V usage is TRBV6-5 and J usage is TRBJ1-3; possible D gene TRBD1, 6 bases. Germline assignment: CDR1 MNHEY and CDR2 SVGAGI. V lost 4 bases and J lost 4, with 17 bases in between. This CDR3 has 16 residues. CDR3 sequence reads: CASSSTRGTGGNTIYF. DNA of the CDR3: TGTGCCAGCAGTTCCACCCGGGGAACAGGGGGAAACACCATATATTTT.

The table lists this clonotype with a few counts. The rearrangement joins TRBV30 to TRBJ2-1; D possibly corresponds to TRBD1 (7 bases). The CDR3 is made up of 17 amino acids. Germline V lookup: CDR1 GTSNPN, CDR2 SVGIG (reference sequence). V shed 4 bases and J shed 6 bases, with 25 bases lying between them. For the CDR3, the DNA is TGTGCCTGGACCCTTGCTCACTGGGGGGCAGGGGGCAATGAGCAGTTCTTC. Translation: CAWTLAHWGAGGNEQFF. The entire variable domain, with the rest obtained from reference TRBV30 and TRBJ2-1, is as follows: SQTIHQWPATLVQPVGSPLSLECTVEGTSNPNLYWYRQAAGRGLQLLFYSVGIGQISSEVPQNLSASRPQDRQFILSSKKLLLSDSGFYLCAWTLAHWGAGGNEQFFGPGTRLTVL.

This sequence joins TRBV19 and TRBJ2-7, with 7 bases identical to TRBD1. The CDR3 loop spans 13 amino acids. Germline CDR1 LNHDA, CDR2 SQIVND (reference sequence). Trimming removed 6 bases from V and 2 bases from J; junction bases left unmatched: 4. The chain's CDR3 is CASRLTGTYEQYF. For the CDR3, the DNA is TGTGCCAGTAGATTGACAGGGACCTACGAGCAGTACTTC.

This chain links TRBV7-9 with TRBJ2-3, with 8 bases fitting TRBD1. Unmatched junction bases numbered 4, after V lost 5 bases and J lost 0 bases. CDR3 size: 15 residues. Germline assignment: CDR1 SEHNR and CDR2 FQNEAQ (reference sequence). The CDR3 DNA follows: TGTGCCAGCAGCGCCAGGGACAGGAGCACAGATACGCAGTATTTT. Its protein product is CASSARDRSTDTQYF.

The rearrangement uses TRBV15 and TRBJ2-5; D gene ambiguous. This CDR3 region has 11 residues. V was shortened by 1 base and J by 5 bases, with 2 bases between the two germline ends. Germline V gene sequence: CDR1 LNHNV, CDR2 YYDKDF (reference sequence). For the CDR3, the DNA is TGTGCCACCAGCAGAGCGGAGACCCAGTACTTC. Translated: CATSRAETQYF.

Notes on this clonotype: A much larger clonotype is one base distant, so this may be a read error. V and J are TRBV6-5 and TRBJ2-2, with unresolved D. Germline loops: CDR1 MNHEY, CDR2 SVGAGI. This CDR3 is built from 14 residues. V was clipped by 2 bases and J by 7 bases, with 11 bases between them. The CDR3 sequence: CASSYGISRGELFF. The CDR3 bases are TGTGCCAGCAGTTACGGGATAAGTCGCGGGGAGCTGTTTTTT.

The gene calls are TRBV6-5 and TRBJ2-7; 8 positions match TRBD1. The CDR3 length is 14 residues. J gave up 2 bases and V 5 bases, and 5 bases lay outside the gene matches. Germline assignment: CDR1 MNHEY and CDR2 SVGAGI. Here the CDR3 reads CASSRQGSAYEQYF. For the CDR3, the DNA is TGTGCCAGCAGTAGACAGGGGTCAGCCTACGAGCAGTACTTC.

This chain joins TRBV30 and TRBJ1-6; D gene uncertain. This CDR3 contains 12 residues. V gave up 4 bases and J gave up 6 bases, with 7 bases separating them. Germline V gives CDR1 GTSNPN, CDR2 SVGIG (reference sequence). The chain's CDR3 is CAWTEGNSPLHF. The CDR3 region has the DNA TGTGCCTGGACGGAGGGTAATTCACCCCTCCACTTT.

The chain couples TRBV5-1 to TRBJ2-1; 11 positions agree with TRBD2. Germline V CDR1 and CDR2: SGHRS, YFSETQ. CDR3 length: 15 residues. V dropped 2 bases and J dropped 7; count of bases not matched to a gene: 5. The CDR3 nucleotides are TGCGCCAGCAGCTTACTAGCGGGAGTTGGTAATGAGCAGTTCTTC. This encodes CASSLLAGVGNEQFF.

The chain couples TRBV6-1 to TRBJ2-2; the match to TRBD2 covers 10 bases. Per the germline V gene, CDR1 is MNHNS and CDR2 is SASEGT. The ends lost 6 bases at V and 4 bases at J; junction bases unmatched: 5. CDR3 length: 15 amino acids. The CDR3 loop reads CASRVAGGGTGELFF. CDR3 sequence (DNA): TGTGCCAGCAGAGTAGCGGGAGGTGGCACCGGGGAGCTGTTTTTT.

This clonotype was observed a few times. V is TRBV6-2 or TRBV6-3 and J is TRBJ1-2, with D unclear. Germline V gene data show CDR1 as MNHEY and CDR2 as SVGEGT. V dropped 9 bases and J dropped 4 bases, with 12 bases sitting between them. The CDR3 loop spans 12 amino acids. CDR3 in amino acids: CASTREGYGYTF. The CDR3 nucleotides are TGTGCCAGTACGAGGGAGGGCTATGGCTACACCTTC.

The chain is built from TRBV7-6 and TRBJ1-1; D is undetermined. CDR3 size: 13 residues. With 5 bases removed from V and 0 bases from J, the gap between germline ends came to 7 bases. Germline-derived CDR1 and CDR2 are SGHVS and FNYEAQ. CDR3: CASSQDLNTEAFF. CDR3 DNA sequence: TGTGCCAGCAGCCAGGACCTGAACACTGAAGCTTTCTTT.

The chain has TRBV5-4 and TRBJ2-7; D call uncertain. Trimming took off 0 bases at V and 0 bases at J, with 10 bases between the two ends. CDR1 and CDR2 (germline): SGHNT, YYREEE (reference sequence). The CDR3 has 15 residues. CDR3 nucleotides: TGTGCCAGCAGCTTGGTAGGGCAGAACTCCTACGAGCAGTACTTC. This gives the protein CASSLVGQNSYEQYF.

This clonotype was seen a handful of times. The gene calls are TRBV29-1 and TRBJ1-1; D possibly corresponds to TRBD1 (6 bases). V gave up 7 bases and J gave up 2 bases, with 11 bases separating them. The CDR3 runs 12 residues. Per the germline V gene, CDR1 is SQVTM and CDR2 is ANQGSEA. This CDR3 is CSARDTNTEAFF. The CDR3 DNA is TGCAGCGCCCGGGACACCAACACTGAAGCTTTCTTT.

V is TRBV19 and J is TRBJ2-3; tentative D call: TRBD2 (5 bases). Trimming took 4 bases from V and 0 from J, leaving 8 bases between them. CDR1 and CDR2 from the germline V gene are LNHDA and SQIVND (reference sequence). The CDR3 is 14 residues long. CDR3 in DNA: TGTGCCAGTAGTAGCGGGTCTAGCACAGATACGCAGTATTTT. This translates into CASSSGSSTDTQYF.

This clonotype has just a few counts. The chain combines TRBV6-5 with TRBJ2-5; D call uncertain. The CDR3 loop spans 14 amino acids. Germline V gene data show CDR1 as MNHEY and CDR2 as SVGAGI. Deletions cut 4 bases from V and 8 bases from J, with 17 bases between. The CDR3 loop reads CASSFLGPRATQYF. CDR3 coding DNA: TGTGCCAGCAGTTTCCTCGGACCTCGAGCTACCCAGTACTTC.

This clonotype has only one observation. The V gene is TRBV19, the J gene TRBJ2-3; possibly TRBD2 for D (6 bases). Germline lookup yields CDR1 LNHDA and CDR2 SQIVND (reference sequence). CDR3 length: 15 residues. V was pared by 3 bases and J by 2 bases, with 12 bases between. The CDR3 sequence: CASSIQAGPTDTQYF. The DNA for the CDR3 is TGTGCCAGTAGTATCCAAGCGGGCCCCACAGATACGCAGTATTTT.